This is a list of T cell receptor beta chains from one sample in a study of blood T cell repertoires in COVID-19. Here immunoSEQ multiplex PCR was the method, and the copy in TCRdb shows in-frame clones only, minus some. The sample includes 25,000 to 35,000 clones, around nine tenths of them seen just once. The sequencing input was peripheral blood. Every receptor here comes from a human donor in a cohort sampled during active COVID-19. The donor label of this sample is uncertain. Both conserved end residues are part of each CDR3.

V gene: TRBV18
J gene: TRBJ2-1
CDR3 protein: CASSPQAYSPGEQFF

V gene: TRBV6-6
J gene: TRBJ2-5
CDR3 protein: CASRGSGTGKETQYF

V gene: TRBV3-1/TRBV3-2
J gene: TRBJ2-3
CDR3 protein: CASSLGLAGRDTQYF

V gene: TRBV25-1
J gene: TRBJ2-7
CDR3 protein: CASSAAGNYEQYF

V gene: TRBV6-1
J gene: TRBJ2-1
CDR3 protein: CASSEPNRGRNEQFF

V gene: TRBV5-4
J gene: TRBJ2-1
CDR3 protein: CASSRGWSQGAGEQFF

V gene: TRBV29-1
J gene: TRBJ2-7
CDR3 protein: CSVRQGTSYEQYF

V gene: TRBV7-9
J gene: TRBJ2-5
CDR3 protein: CASSTGGLAGVETQYF

V gene: TRBV14
J gene: TRBJ2-5
CDR3 protein: CASSPASMYETQYF

V gene: TRBV6-2/TRBV6-3
J gene: TRBJ2-4
CDR3 protein: CASSYMGQTKNIQYF

V gene: TRBV6-4
J gene: TRBJ1-2
CDR3 protein: CASSDGPAYGYTF

V gene: TRBV19
J gene: TRBJ2-4
CDR3 protein: CASSIDGPQKNIQYF

V gene: TRBV27
J gene: TRBJ1-6
CDR3 protein: CASSLFQGGNSPLHF

V gene: TRBV27
J gene: TRBJ2-3
CDR3 protein: CASSSRTVTDTQYF

V gene: TRBV5-1
J gene: TRBJ2-7
CDR3 protein: CASSRSGGGEQYF

V gene: TRBV5-1
J gene: TRBJ2-6
CDR3 protein: CASSLEAQGLYSGANVLTF

V gene: TRBV7-7
J gene: TRBJ2-2
CDR3 protein: CASSLGLAELTNTGELFF

V gene: TRBV20-1
J gene: TRBJ1-4
CDR3 protein: CSASYDEKLFF

V gene: TRBV5-1
J gene: TRBJ2-4
CDR3 protein: CASSPGQNYENIQYF

V gene: TRBV27
J gene: TRBJ2-7
CDR3 protein: CASSSVGTGGYEQYF

V gene: TRBV5-4
J gene: TRBJ2-4
CDR3 protein: CASSGGLAGGPDKNIQYF

V gene: TRBV12-3/TRBV12-4
J gene: TRBJ2-7
CDR3 protein: CASSPRVSGEQYF

V gene: TRBV24-1
J gene: TRBJ2-1
CDR3 protein: CATSDPQTGFGSNEQFF

V gene: TRBV28
J gene: TRBJ2-5
CDR3 protein: CASSLTAQETQYF

V gene: TRBV2
J gene: TRBJ2-1
CDR3 protein: CASIKTGEGYNEQFF

V gene: TRBV5-1
J gene: TRBJ2-7
CDR3 protein: CASSLATPGEQYF

V gene: TRBV9
J gene: TRBJ2-5
CDR3 protein: CASSVGAGEPQETQYF

V gene: TRBV28
J gene: TRBJ2-1
CDR3 protein: CASSSPGLATEQFF

V gene: TRBV7-9
J gene: TRBJ2-7
CDR3 protein: CASSSSLVTGDSYEQYF

V gene: TRBV7-3
J gene: TRBJ1-3
CDR3 protein: CASSGGQGNTIYF

V gene: TRBV7-8
J gene: TRBJ2-1
CDR3 protein: CASSPKRGTSGYNEQFF

V gene: TRBV7-2
J gene: TRBJ2-1
CDR3 protein: CASSFAGREGGEQFF

V gene: TRBV6-6
J gene: TRBJ2-7
CDR3 protein: CASSYSGRVPTYEQYF

V gene: TRBV5-4
J gene: TRBJ2-7
CDR3 protein: CASSSSSGSGYEQYF

V gene: TRBV7-8
J gene: TRBJ1-2
CDR3 protein: CASSSGVGGYTF

V gene: TRBV9
J gene: TRBJ2-7
CDR3 protein: CASSAAGGFSYEQYF

V gene: TRBV28
J gene: TRBJ1-6
CDR3 protein: CASSFHGSNSYNSPLHF

V gene: TRBV29-1
J gene: TRBJ2-1
CDR3 protein: CSVSPPSSYNEQFF

V gene: TRBV10-3
J gene: TRBJ2-7
CDR3 protein: CAIRSSGIRSYEQYF

V gene: TRBV30
J gene: TRBJ1-1
CDR3 protein: CARGGTGNTEAFF

V gene: TRBV7-2
J gene: TRBJ2-5
CDR3 protein: CASSPPRLAGQETQYF